The clone carrying this T cell receptor beta chain was seen once. Its antigen is not identified. This record belongs to a study of cytomegalovirus exposure and HLA in healthy donors. Study-wide findings and caveats: Productive status was seen about 90% or about 30% of the time for most TCR beta V segments in an earlier analysis. It was taken for granted in presence/absence analyses that sequencing depth across donors was roughly uniform. CMV serostatus stood as the only immune exposure information on hand.

The primer mix had 60 Vbeta and 13 Jbeta primers. Measured with immunoSEQ multiplex PCR; TCRdb has only the in-frame clones, and not every one. Here the sample spans fewer than 150,000 clones, roughly 80% being singletons. Germline CDR1 is SNHLY and CDR2 is FYNNEI. The length of the CDR3 is 11 residues. The V gene lost 6 bases and the J gene lost 12 bases, with 12 bases spanning the gap. Material for sequencing was PBMCs. The rearrangement links TRBV2 to TRBJ2-1; perhaps TRBD2 as D (5 bases). This TCR derives from a man in his forties in good health and CMV-seropositive. The chain's CDR3 is CASSPLDLQFF. CDR3 DNA: TGTGCCAGCAGCCCACTAGACTTGCAGTTCTTC. Combining the CDR3 with reference TRBV2 and TRBJ2-1 gives the whole variable domain EPEVTQTPSHQVTQMGQEVILRCVPISNHLYFYWYRQILGQKVEFLVSFYNNEISEKSEIFDDQFSVERPDGSNFTLKIRSTKLEDSAMYFCASSPLDLQFFGPGTRLTVL.